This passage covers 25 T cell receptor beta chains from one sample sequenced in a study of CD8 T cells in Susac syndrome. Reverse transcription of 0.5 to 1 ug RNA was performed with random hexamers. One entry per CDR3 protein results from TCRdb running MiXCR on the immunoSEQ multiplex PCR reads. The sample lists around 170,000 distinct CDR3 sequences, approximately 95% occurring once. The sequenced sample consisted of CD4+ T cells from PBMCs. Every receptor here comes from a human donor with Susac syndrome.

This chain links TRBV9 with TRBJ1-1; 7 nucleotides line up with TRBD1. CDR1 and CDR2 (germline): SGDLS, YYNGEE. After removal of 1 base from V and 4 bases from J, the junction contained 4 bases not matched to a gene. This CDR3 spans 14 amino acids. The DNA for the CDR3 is TGTGCCAGCAGCGTACAGGGGGTCGGCACTGAAGCTTTCTTT. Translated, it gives CASSVQGVGTEAFF.

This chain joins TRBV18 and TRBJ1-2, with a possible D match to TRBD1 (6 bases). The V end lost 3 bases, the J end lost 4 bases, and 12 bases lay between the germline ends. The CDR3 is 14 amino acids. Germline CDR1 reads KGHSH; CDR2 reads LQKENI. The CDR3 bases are TGTGCCAGCTCACCGGAACAGGGATCCTATGGCTACACCTTC. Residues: CASSPEQGSYGYTF.

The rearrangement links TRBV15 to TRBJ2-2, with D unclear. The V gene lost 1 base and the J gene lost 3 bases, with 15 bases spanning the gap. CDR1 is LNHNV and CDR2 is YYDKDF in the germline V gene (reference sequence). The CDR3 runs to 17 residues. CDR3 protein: CATSRVLEVPDTGELFF. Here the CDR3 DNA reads TGTGCCACCAGCAGAGTACTCGAGGTTCCGGACACCGGGGAGCTGTTTTTT.

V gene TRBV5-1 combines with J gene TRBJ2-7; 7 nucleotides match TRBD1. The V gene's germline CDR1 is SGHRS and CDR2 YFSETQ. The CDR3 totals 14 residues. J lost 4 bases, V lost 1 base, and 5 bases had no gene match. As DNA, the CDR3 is TGCGCCAGCAGCTTGACAGGGGCGGGTTACGAGCAGTACTTC. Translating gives CASSLTGAGYEQYF.

Written as DNA, the CDR3 is TGTGCCAGCCAGGTGGGGGGATTCCACGAGCAGTACTTC. As protein: CASQVGGFHEQYF. The chain combines TRBV3-1 with TRBJ2-7; possible D gene TRBD2, 6 bases. This CDR3 has 13 residues. Germline V CDR1 and CDR2: LGHDT, YNNKEL (reference sequence). Trimming stripped 8 bases from V and 5 bases from J, with 16 bases between.

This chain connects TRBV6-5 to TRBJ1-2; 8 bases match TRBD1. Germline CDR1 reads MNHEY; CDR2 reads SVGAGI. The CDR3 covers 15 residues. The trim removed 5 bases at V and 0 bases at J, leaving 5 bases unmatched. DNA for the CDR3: TGTGCCAGCAGTGACTGGACAGGGACTAACTATGGCTACACCTTC. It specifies CASSDWTGTNYGYTF.

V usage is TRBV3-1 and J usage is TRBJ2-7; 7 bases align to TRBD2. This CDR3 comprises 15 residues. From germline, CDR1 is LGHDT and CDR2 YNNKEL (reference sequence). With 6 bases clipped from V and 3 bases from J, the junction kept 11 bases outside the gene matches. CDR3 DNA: TGTGCCAGCAGTTCTATGGGCGGGGGAAGCTACGAGCAGTACTTC. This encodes CASSSMGGGSYEQYF.

CDR3 protein: CATSDPRTGDEQFF. DNA for the CDR3: TGTGCCACCAGTGATCCTCGGACAGGGGATGAGCAGTTCTTC. The chain combines TRBV24-1 with TRBJ2-1; 9 positions agree with TRBD1. Trimming cost V 3 bases and J 8 bases; bases outside gene matches: 4. The CDR3 is made up of 14 amino acids. Germline V lookup: CDR1 KGHDR, CDR2 SFDVKD.

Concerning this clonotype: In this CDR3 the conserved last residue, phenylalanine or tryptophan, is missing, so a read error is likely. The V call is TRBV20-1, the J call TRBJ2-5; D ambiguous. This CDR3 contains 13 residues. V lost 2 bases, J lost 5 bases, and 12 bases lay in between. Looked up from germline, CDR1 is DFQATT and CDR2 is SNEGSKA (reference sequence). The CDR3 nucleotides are TGCAGTGCTAGATTAGTAGTGGGGGAGACCCAGTACCTC. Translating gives CSARLVVGETQYL.

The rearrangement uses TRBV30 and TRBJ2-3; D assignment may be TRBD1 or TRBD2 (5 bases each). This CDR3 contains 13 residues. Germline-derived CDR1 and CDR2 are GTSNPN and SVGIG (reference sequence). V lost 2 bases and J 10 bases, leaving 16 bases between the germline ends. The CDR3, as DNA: TGTGCCTGGAGTCCATCGACTGGGGGAGCGCAGTATTTT. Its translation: CAWSPSTGGAQYF.

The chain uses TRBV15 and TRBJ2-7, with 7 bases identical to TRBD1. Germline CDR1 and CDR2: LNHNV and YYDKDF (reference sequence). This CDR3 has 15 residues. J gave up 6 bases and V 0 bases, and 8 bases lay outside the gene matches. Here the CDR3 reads CATSREERGRGEQYF. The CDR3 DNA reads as TGTGCCACCAGCAGAGAAGAGAGGGGGCGAGGCGAGCAGTACTTC.

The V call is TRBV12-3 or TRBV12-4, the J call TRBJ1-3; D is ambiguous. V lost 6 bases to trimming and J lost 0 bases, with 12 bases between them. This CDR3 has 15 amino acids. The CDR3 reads CASSYTASSGNTIYF. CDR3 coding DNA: TGTGCCAGCAGCTATACAGCGAGCTCTGGAAACACCATATATTTT.

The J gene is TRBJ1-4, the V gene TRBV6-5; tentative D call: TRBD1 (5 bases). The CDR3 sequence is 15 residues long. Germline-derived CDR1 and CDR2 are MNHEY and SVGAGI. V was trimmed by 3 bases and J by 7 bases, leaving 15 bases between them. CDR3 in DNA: TGTGCCAGCAGTTATAGGGGCCAAGTGGGTGAAAAACTGTTTTTT. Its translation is CASSYRGQVGEKLFF.

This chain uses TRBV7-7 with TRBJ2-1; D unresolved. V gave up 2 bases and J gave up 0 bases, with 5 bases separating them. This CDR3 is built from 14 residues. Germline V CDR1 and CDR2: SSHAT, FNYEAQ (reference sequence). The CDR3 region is CASSLHGSYNEQFF. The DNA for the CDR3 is TGTGCCAGCAGCTTACACGGCTCCTACAATGAGCAGTTCTTC.

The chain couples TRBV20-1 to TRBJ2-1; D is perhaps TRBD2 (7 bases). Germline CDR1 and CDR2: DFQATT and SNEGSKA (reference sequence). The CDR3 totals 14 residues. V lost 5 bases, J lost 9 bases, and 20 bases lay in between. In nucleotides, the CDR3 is TGCAGTGCTGGCAGGCTCCGGGGGGCCGCTGAGCAGTTCTTC. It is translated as CSAGRLRGAAEQFF.

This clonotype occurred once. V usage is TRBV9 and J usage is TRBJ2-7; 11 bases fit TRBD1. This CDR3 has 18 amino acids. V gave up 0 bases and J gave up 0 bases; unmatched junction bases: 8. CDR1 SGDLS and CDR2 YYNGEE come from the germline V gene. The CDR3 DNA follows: TGTGCCAGCAGCGTAGCCCCGGGACAGGGGGGAAGCTCCTACGAGCAGTACTTC. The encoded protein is CASSVAPGQGGSSYEQYF.

The CDR3 nucleotides read TGTGCCTGGGACTTACCGTCCTACGAGCAGTACTTC. Translation: CAWDLPSYEQYF. The V gene is TRBV30, the J gene TRBJ2-7, with no clear D. CDR1 GTSNPN and CDR2 SVGIG come from the germline V gene (reference sequence). CDR3 length: 12 amino acids. V lost 5 bases and J lost 1, with 9 bases in between.

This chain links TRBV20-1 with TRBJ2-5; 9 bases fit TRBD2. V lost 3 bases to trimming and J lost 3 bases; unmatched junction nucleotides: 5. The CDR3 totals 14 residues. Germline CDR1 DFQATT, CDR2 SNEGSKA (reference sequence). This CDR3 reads CSARLLAGEETQYF. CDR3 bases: TGCAGTGCTAGGCTACTAGCGGGCGAAGAGACCCAGTACTTC.

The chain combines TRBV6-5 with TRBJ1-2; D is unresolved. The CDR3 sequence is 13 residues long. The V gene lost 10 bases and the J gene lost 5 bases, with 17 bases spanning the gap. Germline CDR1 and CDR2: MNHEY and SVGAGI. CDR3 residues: CAIKPGVGYGYTF. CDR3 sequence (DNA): TGTGCCATCAAACCGGGCGTAGGGTATGGCTACACCTTC.

CDR3 nucleotides: TGTGCCAGCAGTCGGACTAGGGGCGGCGACGAGCAGTACTTC. It codes for CASSRTRGGDEQYF. V and J are TRBV6-2 or TRBV6-3 and TRBJ2-7; 7 bases are shared with TRBD2. Trimming took 5 bases from V and 5 from J; bases not matched to a gene: 9. Germline V gives CDR1 MNHEY, CDR2 SVGEGT. The CDR3 has 14 amino acids.

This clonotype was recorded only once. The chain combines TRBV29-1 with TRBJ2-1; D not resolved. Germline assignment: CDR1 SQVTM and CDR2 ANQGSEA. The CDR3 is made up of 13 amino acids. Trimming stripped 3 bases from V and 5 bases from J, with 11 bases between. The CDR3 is CSVDVGSNNEQFF. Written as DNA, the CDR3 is TGCAGCGTTGATGTCGGTAGCAACAATGAGCAGTTCTTC.

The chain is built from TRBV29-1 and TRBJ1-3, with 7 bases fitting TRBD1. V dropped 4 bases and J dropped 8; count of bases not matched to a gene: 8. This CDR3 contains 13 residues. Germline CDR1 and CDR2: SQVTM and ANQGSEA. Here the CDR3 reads CSVVDRARYTIYF. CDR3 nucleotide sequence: TGCAGCGTTGTAGACAGGGCCAGATACACCATATATTTT. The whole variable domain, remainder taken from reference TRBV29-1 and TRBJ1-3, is SAVISQKPSRDICQRGTSLTIQCQVDSQVTMMFWYRQQPGQSLTLIATANQGSEATYESGFVIDKFPISRPNLTFSTLTVSNMSPEDSSIYLCSVVDRARYTIYFGEGSWLTVV.

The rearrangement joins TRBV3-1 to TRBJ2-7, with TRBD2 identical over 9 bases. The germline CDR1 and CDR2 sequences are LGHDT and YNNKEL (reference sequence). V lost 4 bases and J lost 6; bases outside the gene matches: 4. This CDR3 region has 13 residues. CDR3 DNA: TGTGCCAGCAGCCGCGGGGGGGCTAGCGAGCAGTACTTC. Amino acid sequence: CASSRGGASEQYF.

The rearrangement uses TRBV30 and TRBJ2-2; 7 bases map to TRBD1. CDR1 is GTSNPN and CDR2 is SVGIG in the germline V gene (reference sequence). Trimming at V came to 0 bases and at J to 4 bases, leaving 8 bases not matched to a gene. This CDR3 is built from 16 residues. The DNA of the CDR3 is TGTGCCTGGAGTGTACTGAAGGGGGCGACCACCGGGGAGCTGTTTTTT. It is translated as CAWSVLKGATTGELFF. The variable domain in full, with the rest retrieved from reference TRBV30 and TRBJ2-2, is SQTIHQWPATLVQPVGSPLSLECTVEGTSNPNLYWYRQAAGRGLQLLFYSVGIGQISSEVPQNLSASRPQDRQFILSSKKLLLSDSGFYLCAWSVLKGATTGELFFGEGSRLTVL.

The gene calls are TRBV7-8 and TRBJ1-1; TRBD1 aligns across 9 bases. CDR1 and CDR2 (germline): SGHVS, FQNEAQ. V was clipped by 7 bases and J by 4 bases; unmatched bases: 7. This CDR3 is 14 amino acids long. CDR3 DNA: TGTGCCAGCAACCCCGGGACAGGGAGCACTGAAGCTTTCTTT. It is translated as CASNPGTGSTEAFF.